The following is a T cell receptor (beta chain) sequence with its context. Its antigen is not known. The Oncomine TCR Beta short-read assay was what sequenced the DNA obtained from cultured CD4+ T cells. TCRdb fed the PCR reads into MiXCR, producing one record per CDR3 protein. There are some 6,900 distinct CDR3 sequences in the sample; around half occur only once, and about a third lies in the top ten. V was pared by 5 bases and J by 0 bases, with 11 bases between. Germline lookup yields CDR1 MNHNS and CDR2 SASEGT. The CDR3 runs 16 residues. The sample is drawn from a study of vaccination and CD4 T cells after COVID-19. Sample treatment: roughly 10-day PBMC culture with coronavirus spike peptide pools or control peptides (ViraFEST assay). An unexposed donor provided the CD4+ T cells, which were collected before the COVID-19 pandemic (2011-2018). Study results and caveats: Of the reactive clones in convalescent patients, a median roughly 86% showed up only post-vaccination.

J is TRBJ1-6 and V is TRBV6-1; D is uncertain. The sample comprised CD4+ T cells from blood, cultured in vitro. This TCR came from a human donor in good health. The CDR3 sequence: CASSPVGGSYNSPLHF. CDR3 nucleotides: TGTGCCAGCAGTCCTGTCGGTGGCTCCTATAATTCACCCCTCCACTTT.